The T cell receptor beta chain described here comes from a study of T cell changes during pregnancy in multiple sclerosis. The table came from immunoSEQ multiplex PCR; TCRdb's copy has only in-frame clones and leaves some out. This sample carries tens of thousands of clones, roughly 92% of them seen once, and the ten largest clones take roughly 2.8%. Sequences were derived from peripheral blood, sampled in the third trimester of pregnancy. This TCR was sampled from a female donor in good health, enrolled as a control in a pregnancy study.

DNA for the CDR3: TGTGCCACCAGCCAAAACGCGGGGGGCCTCGGAAAACTGTTTTTT. This sequence encodes CATSQNAGGLGKLFF. V gene TRBV15 combines with J gene TRBJ1-4; possibly TRBD1 for D (6 bases). Germline-derived CDR1 and CDR2 are LNHNV and YYDKDF (reference sequence). V lost 5 bases to trimming and J lost 10 bases, with 20 bases between them. This CDR3 is 15 amino acids long.